One and the same sample provided the 26 T cell receptor beta chains below, sequenced in a study of T cell responses to AZD1222 COVID-19 vaccine. TCRdb's copy holds only in-frame clones and misses some; the assay was immunoSEQ multiplex PCR. The repertoire has about 120,000 clones, 88% of them found once; the top ten carry 8% to 10%. Sequencing used peripheral blood, obtained on day 0 of AZD1222 vaccination. The source is an adult in good health.

The genes are TRBV7-9 and TRBJ2-7; 8 nucleotides match TRBD1. The CDR3 totals 15 residues. The V segment lost 5 bases and the J segment 5 bases; nucleotides outside the gene matches: 11. Germline V CDR1 and CDR2: SEHNR, FQNEAQ (reference sequence). CDR3 protein: CASSPKRRTGNEQYF. The CDR3 coding sequence is TGTGCCAGCAGCCCCAAAAGAAGGACAGGGAACGAGCAGTACTTC.

This sequence joins TRBV4-3 and TRBJ1-1; 11 nucleotides agree with TRBD1. The junction had 9 bases not matched to a gene; V was cut back by 6 bases and J by 0 bases. Germline CDR1 and CDR2: LGHNA and YSLEER. This CDR3 is 17 amino acids long. The CDR3 loop reads CASRQGQGVGMNTEAFF. The CDR3 DNA reads as TGCGCCAGCAGACAGGGACAGGGGGTAGGCATGAACACTGAAGCTTTCTTT.

The sample holds a few counts of this clone. The V and J genes are TRBV19 and TRBJ1-4, with TRBD1 identical over 8 bases. The CDR3 has 13 amino acids. V trimming: 7 bases; J trimming: 8 bases; junction bases outside the gene matches: 6. Germline V gives CDR1 LNHDA, CDR2 SQIVND (reference sequence). This CDR3 is CASTPTGVEKLFF. The CDR3 DNA reads TGTGCCAGTACCCCGACAGGGGTGGAAAAACTGTTTTTT.

This clone was counted a single time. CDR3 DNA sequence: TGCGCCAGCAGCTTAGCGGGATTGGACAATGAGCAGTTCTTC. The encoded protein is CASSLAGLDNEQFF. The chain couples TRBV5-1 to TRBJ2-1; 7 bases map to TRBD2. With 2 bases clipped from V and 5 bases from J, the junction kept 4 bases outside the gene matches. Per germline, CDR1 SGHRS and CDR2 YFSETQ. There are 14 residues in the CDR3.

The V call is TRBV5-4, the J call TRBJ1-3; D unclear. The CDR3 length is 16 residues. In germline, CDR1 is SGHNT, CDR2 YYREEE (reference sequence). Trimming removed 0 bases at V and 0 bases at J, with 10 bases between. The CDR3 reads CASSLEQSNSGNTIYF. CDR3 DNA sequence: TGTGCCAGCAGCTTGGAACAGTCAAACTCTGGAAACACCATATATTTT.

The rearrangement links TRBV7-8 to TRBJ1-4; no clear D. V was pared by 3 bases and J by 3 bases, with 11 bases between. Germline loops: CDR1 SGHVS, CDR2 FQNEAQ. The CDR3 totals 15 residues. The DNA for the CDR3 is TGTGCCAGCAGCTTGCCGACCGCAGCTAATGAAAAACTGTTTTTT. Translated, it gives CASSLPTAANEKLFF. The full variable domain, in which reference TRBV7-8 and TRBJ1-4 provide the parts outside the CDR3, is GAGVSQSPRYKVAKRGQDVALRCDPISGHVSLFWYQQALGQGPEFLTYFQNEAQLDKSGLPSDRFFAERPEGSVSTLKIQRTQQEDSAVYLCASSLPTAANEKLFFGSGTQLSVL.

The chain employs TRBV28 and TRBJ2-7; possible D gene TRBD1, 7 bases. V gave up 2 bases and J gave up 9 bases, with 11 bases separating them. The germline V gene encodes CDR1 MDHEN and CDR2 SYDVKM. This CDR3 is built from 12 residues. CDR3 amino acids: CASSLLQGGQYF. CDR3 DNA sequence: TGTGCCAGCAGTTTACTCCAGGGGGGGCAGTACTTC.

This chain's CDR3 is CSASLEEQFF. Written as DNA, the CDR3 is TGCAGTGCTAGTCTTGAAGAGCAGTTCTTC. The V and J genes are TRBV20-1 and TRBJ2-1, with D unclear. Per the germline V gene, CDR1 is DFQATT and CDR2 is SNEGSKA (reference sequence). The CDR3 extends over 10 amino acids. V lost 3 bases and J lost 10, with 7 bases in between.

The chain combines TRBV7-2 with TRBJ2-7; TRBD2 aligns across 13 bases. CDR3 size: 15 residues. Germline V gives CDR1 SGHTA, CDR2 FQGNSA. The J segment lost 7 bases and the V segment lost 4 bases, leaving 7 bases of the junction unmatched. For the CDR3, the DNA is TGTGCCAGCAGCTCAACAGGACTAGCGGGAGTAGAGCAGTACTTC. Translation gives CASSSTGLAGVEQYF. The variable domain in full, completed from reference TRBV7-2 and TRBJ2-7, reads GAGVSQSPSNKVTEKGKDVELRCDPISGHTALYWYRQSLGQGLEFLIYFQGNSAPDKSGLPSDRFSAERTGGSVSTLTIQRTQQEDSAVYLCASSSTGLAGVEQYFGPGTRLTVT.

The chain employs TRBV19 and TRBJ2-2; the match to TRBD2 covers 10 bases. The germline CDR1 and CDR2 sequences are LNHDA and SQIVND (reference sequence). The CDR3 covers 16 residues. Trimming removed 3 bases from V and 6 bases from J; junction bases left unmatched: 7. CDR3 in DNA: TGTGCCAGTAGTATTGGAAGCGGGGGGGCCCCCGGGGAGCTGTTTTTT. Encoded protein: CASSIGSGGAPGELFF.

J is TRBJ1-5 and V is TRBV7-2, with unresolved D. The germline V gene has CDR1 SGHTA and CDR2 FQGNSA. This CDR3 is 13 amino acids long. V was trimmed by 5 bases and J by 2 bases, leaving 7 bases between them. CDR3 coding DNA: TGTGCCAGCAGCCCCGACGGCAATCAGCCCCAGCATTTT. The encoded protein is CASSPDGNQPQHF.

This clone appeared once. The rearrangement links TRBV2 to TRBJ1-3, with D perhaps matching TRBD1 (5 bases). The CDR3 has 13 amino acids. CDR1 is SNHLY and CDR2 is FYNNEI in the germline V gene. Trimming left V 6 bases short and J 0 bases short, with 6 bases between. The CDR3 protein is CASRDISGNTIYF. The CDR3 DNA sequence: TGTGCCAGCAGGGACATCTCTGGAAACACCATATATTTT.

The table lists this clone with a count of one. V gene TRBV28 combines with J gene TRBJ2-7; 9 bases fit TRBD1. J lost 6 bases, V lost 1 base, and 7 bases had no gene match. The length of the CDR3 is 15 residues. CDR1 is MDHEN, CDR2 SYDVKM, per germline. As DNA, the CDR3 is TGTGCCAGCAGTTTATTGGACAGGGGAAACGGCGAGCAGTACTTC. Amino acid sequence: CASSLLDRGNGEQYF.

V usage is TRBV12-3 or TRBV12-4 and J usage is TRBJ2-3; no clear D. Trimming shortened V by 6 bases and J by 3 bases, and 10 bases separated the two germline ends. The CDR3 is 13 residues long. CDR3 residues: CASSQKGTDTQYF. The CDR3 bases are TGTGCCAGCAGCCAAAAGGGAACAGATACGCAGTATTTT.

The chain uses TRBV6-1 and TRBJ1-4; possibly TRBD1 for D (6 bases). CDR1 is MNHNS, CDR2 SASEGT, per germline. This CDR3 has 15 amino acids. The V end lost 3 bases, the J end lost 0 bases, and 8 bases lay between the germline ends. CDR3 region: CASSDRTATNEKLFF. The CDR3 DNA follows: TGTGCCAGCAGTGACAGGACAGCAACTAATGAAAAACTGTTTTTT.

J is TRBJ1-2 and V is TRBV3-1 (or the pseudogene TRBV3-2); D not certain. This CDR3 contains 16 residues. CDR1 is LGHDT, CDR2 YNNKEL, per germline (reference sequence). Trimming left V 1 base short and J 1 base short, with 13 bases between. CDR3 amino acids: CASSQGVGPFNYGYTF. CDR3 sequence (DNA): TGTGCCAGCAGCCAAGGGGTAGGCCCGTTTAACTATGGCTACACCTTC.

The genes are TRBV19 and TRBJ1-2, with a weak D call TRBD1 (6 bases). CDR3 length equals 13 residues. V shed 2 bases and J shed 5 bases, with 9 bases lying between them. CDR1 and CDR2 (germline): LNHDA, SQIVND (reference sequence). CDR3 in amino acids: CASSIRQGYGYTF. DNA for the CDR3: TGTGCCAGTAGTATACGCCAGGGGTATGGCTACACCTTC.

This chain connects TRBV6-2 or TRBV6-3 to TRBJ2-7; D may correspond to TRBD1 or TRBD2 (5 bases each). Germline values: CDR1 MNHEY, CDR2 SVGEGT. V shed 5 bases and J shed 7 bases, with 15 bases lying between them. There are 13 residues in the CDR3. For the CDR3, the DNA is TGTGCCAGCAGTCTGGCAGGGACGCAGGAGCAGTACTTC. Translating it yields CASSLAGTQEQYF.

This chain joins TRBV7-9 and TRBJ1-1, with D hard to call. Germline CDR1 is SEHNR and CDR2 is FQNEAQ (reference sequence). This CDR3 is built from 14 residues. Between the trimmed V and J ends, which lost 5 bases and 0 bases, there was a span of 10 bases. CDR3 sequence reads: CASSLKAMNTEAFF. Here the CDR3 DNA reads TGTGCCAGCAGCCTCAAGGCGATGAACACTGAAGCTTTCTTT.

The chain combines TRBV11-3 with TRBJ2-5, with TRBD2 matching over 7 bases. Trimming cost V 0 bases and J 4 bases; bases outside gene matches: 5. The CDR3 sequence is 15 residues long. Germline V gives CDR1 SGHNT, CDR2 YENEEA. The CDR3 DNA sequence: TGTGCCAGCAGCTTAGATGGTGCGGGAGTAGAGACCCAGTACTTC. This encodes CASSLDGAGVETQYF.

The chain couples TRBV5-1 to TRBJ2-3; D gene ambiguous. Trimming took 0 bases from V and 1 from J, leaving 12 bases between them. The CDR3 is made up of 16 amino acids. The germline V gene has CDR1 SGHRS and CDR2 YFSETQ. The CDR3 loop reads CASSLGGATGTDTQYF. CDR3 nucleotides: TGCGCCAGCAGCTTGGGAGGCGCAACGGGCACAGATACGCAGTATTTT.

This sequence joins TRBV5-1 and TRBJ2-7; D is ambiguous. V was clipped by 0 bases and J by 6 bases, with 10 bases between them. The CDR3 contains 13 residues. Germline lookup yields CDR1 SGHRS and CDR2 YFSETQ. The chain's CDR3 is CASSLDNMGEQYF. Here the CDR3 DNA reads TGCGCCAGCAGCTTGGATAATATGGGCGAGCAGTACTTC.

V usage is TRBV6-5 and J usage is TRBJ1-1, with 9 bases fitting TRBD1. Germline CDR1 reads MNHEY; CDR2 reads SVGAGI. Trimming removed 6 bases from V and 7 bases from J; junction bases left unmatched: 12. CDR3 length: 15 residues. CDR3 region: CASRQTGGMLGEAFF. CDR3 DNA sequence: TGTGCCAGCAGGCAGACAGGGGGGATGTTAGGTGAAGCTTTCTTT.

The chain employs TRBV20-1 and TRBJ2-7; D is ambiguous. This CDR3 has 14 residues. V dropped 3 bases and J dropped 3 bases, with 15 bases sitting between them. CDR1 and CDR2 from the germline V gene are DFQATT and SNEGSKA (reference sequence). The CDR3 sequence: CSASLGTKYYEQYF. CDR3 nucleotides: TGCAGTGCTAGTTTGGGAACGAAGTACTACGAGCAGTACTTC.

The V call is TRBV11-2, the J call TRBJ2-7, with 7 bases identical to TRBD1. The CDR3 loop spans 15 amino acids. Germline V gene data show CDR1 as SGHAT and CDR2 as FQNNGV. With 2 bases clipped from V and 2 bases from J, the junction kept 6 bases outside the gene matches. The CDR3 nucleotides read TGTGCCAGCAGCTTATGGCCCGACAGGGCCTACGAGCAGTACTTC. This sequence encodes CASSLWPDRAYEQYF.

The rearrangement links TRBV7-2 to TRBJ2-1, with 7 bases identical to TRBD2. The CDR3 covers 16 residues. The J segment lost 5 bases and the V segment lost 4 bases, leaving 11 bases of the junction unmatched. Germline CDR1 SGHTA, CDR2 FQGNSA. For the CDR3, the DNA is TGTGCCAGCAGCTACGCGATCGGGACTACGCACAATGAGCAGTTCTTC. This encodes CASSYAIGTTHNEQFF.